The 3 T cell receptor beta chains given below trace back to one sample, sequenced in a study of monozygotic twins with inflammatory bowel disease. TCRdb re-called the 5' RACE reads and catalogs CDR3 proteins one per entry, DNA excluded. Its table lists approximately 330,000 distinct CDR3 sequences. The sequencing input was blood. The source of these receptors is a human donor with ulcerative colitis or Crohn's disease, or a healthy co-twin of an affected twin (not recorded which).

The chain couples TRBV5-1 to TRBJ1-1; TCRdb reports TRBD1, a call that lacks DNA to check it against. Germline lookup yields CDR1 SGHRS and CDR2 YFSETQ. The CDR3 extends over 15 amino acids. CDR3 region: CASSWGDRSPPEAFF.

This chain joins TRBV4-1 and TRBJ2-7; the D call of TRBD2 rests on TCRdb alone, since no DNA is present to check it. CDR3 length: 16 residues. In germline, CDR1 is MGHRA, CDR2 YSYEKL. The CDR3 is CASSQASSGGGYEQYF.

The chain has TRBV27 and TRBJ2-7; as DNA is missing, the TRBD1 call by TCRdb cannot be tested. The CDR3 is 15 residues long. CDR1 is MNHEY and CDR2 is SMNVEV in the germline V gene (reference sequence). CDR3 sequence reads: CASSYLGTPGYEQYF.